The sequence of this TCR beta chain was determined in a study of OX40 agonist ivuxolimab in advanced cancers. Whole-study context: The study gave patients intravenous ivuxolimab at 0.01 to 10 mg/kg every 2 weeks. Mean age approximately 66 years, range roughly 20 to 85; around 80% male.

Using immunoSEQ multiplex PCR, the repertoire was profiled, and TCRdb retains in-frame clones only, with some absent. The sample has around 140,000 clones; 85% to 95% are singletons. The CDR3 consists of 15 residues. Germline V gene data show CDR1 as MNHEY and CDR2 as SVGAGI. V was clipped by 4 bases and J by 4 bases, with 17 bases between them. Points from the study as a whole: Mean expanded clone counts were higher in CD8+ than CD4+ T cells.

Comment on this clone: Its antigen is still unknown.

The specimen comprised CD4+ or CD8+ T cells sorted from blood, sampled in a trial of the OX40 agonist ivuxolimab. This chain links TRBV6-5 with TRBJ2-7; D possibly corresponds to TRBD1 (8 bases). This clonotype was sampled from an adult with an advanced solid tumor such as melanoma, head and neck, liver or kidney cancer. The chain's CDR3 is CASSSYRGGMYEQYF. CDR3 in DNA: TGTGCCAGCAGTTCTTACAGGGGGGGAATGTACGAGCAGTACTTC.